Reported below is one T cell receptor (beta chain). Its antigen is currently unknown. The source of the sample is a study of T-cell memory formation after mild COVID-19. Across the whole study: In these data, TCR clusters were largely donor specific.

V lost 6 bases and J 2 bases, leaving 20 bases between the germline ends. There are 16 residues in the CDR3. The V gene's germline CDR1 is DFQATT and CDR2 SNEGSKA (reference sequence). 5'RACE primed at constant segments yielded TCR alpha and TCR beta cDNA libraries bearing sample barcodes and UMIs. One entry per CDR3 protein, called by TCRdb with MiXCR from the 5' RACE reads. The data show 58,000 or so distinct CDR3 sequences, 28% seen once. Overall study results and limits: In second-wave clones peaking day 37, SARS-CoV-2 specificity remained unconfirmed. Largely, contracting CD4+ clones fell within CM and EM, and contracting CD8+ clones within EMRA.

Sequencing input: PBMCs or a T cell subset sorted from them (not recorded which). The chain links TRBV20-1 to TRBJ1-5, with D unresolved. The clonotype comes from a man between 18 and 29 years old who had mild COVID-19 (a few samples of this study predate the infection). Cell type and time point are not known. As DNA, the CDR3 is TGCAGTGCCCTCCCCATTTCGGGGATGGGCAATCAGCCCCAGCATTTT. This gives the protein CSALPISGMGNQPQHF.